Shown below are 9 T cell receptor beta chains from a single sample sequenced in a study of blood T cell repertoires in COVID-19. This table comes from immunoSEQ multiplex PCR, and its TCRdb copy is limited to in-frame clones, with some not included. The repertoire holds under 200,000 clones, roughly 83% seen once, with 4.4% in the top ten. Sequencing was done on a sample of PBMCs or T cells enriched from blood (not recorded which). These receptors originate from a woman in her fifties or sixties who had recovered from COVID-19.

The CDR3 is CASKNQGAGELFF. The CDR3 bases are TGTGCCAGCAAGAATCAGGGGGCCGGGGAGCTGTTTTTT. The chain combines TRBV3-1 (or the pseudogene TRBV3-2) with TRBJ2-2, with 7 bases lining up with TRBD1. The CDR3 is made up of 13 amino acids. Germline CDR1 is LGHDT and CDR2 is YNNKEL (reference sequence). With V trimmed by 7 bases and J by 6 bases, 5 bases remained unmatched.

The rearrangement uses TRBV2 and TRBJ2-3, with a tentative D call TRBD2 (5 bases). The germline gives CDR1 SNHLY, CDR2 FYNNEI. Trimming cost V 6 bases and J 6 bases, with 13 bases left between them. This CDR3 has 13 residues. DNA for the CDR3: TGTGCCAGCAGAGGACTGGAGTCTGATACGCAGTATTTT. This translates into CASRGLESDTQYF.

About this clone: In the same sample, other DNA sequences code for this CDR3. This sequence joins TRBV7-9 and TRBJ1-4, with a weak D call TRBD1 (5 bases). Germline CDR1 is SEHNR and CDR2 is FQNEAQ (reference sequence). V was clipped by 4 bases and J by 2 bases, with 14 bases between them. This CDR3 region has 16 residues. CDR3 bases: TGTGCCAGCAGCTCGCTGACGGGGGGGACTAATGAAAAACTGTTTTTT. It yields the protein CASSSLTGGTNEKLFF.

This chain joins TRBV10-3 and TRBJ1-4; D is undetermined. Trimming took 8 bases from V and 8 from J, leaving 18 bases between them. Germline V gene data show CDR1 as ENHRY and CDR2 as SYGVKD. This CDR3 has 14 amino acids. CDR3 coding DNA: TGTGCCATCGGCACCTCGGAGAACCAGGAAAAACTGTTTTTT. Protein: CAIGTSENQEKLFF.

V gene TRBV16 combines with J gene TRBJ1-5; perhaps TRBD1 as D (6 bases). V lost 4 bases, J lost 3 bases, and 13 bases lay in between. The CDR3 has 15 residues. Germline loops: CDR1 KGHSY, CDR2 FQNENV. The chain's CDR3 is CASSRAGTPNQPQHF. CDR3 DNA sequence: TGTGCCAGCAGCCGCGCCGGGACACCCAATCAGCCCCAGCATTTT.

This clone appeared a single time. This chain links TRBV14 with TRBJ2-1; D remains unclear. V lost 4 bases and J 10 bases, leaving 8 bases between the germline ends. The CDR3 has 11 residues. The germline V gene has CDR1 SGHDN and CDR2 FVKESK. CDR3 protein: CASSPGLEQFF. The CDR3 coding sequence is TGTGCCAGCAGCCCCGGGTTGGAGCAGTTCTTC. Complete variable domain (other parts from reference TRBV14 and TRBJ2-1): EAGVTQFPSHSVIEKGQTVTLRCDPISGHDNLYWYRRVMGKEIKFLLHFVKESKQDESGMPNNRFLAERTGGTYSTLKVQPAELEDSGVYFCASSPGLEQFFGPGTRLTVL.

CDR3 DNA sequence: TGTGCCAGCAGTCCCAGCGGGGATCCTAATGAAAAACTGTTTTTT. This gives the protein CASSPSGDPNEKLFF. The V and J genes are TRBV6-6 and TRBJ1-4; D not resolved. V lost 5 bases and J 3 bases, leaving 13 bases between the germline ends. Per germline, CDR1 MNHNY and CDR2 SVGAGI (reference sequence). The CDR3 is 15 residues long.

The rearrangement links TRBV28 to TRBJ1-2; 7 bases fit TRBD1. The CDR3 runs to 17 residues. V was clipped by 6 bases and J by 7 bases; unmatched bases: 20. CDR1 MDHEN and CDR2 SYDVKM come from the germline V gene. CDR3 residues: CASSRPILQGRRVGYTF. Here the CDR3 DNA reads TGTGCCAGCAGCCGACCCATTCTACAGGGGCGTCGGGTTGGCTACACCTTC.

The V gene is TRBV30, the J gene TRBJ1-2; perhaps TRBD1 as D (6 bases). V lost 6 bases and J 1 base, leaving 12 bases between the germline ends. CDR1 GTSNPN and CDR2 SVGIG come from the germline V gene (reference sequence). This CDR3 spans 13 amino acids. The CDR3 loop reads CACGTWDNYGYTF. The CDR3 nucleotides read TGTGCCTGTGGGACATGGGATAACTATGGCTACACCTTC.